The 14 T cell receptor beta chains reported below all come from one sample, sequenced in a study of cytomegalovirus exposure and HLA in healthy donors. It was with 60 Vbeta and 13 Jbeta primers that the PCR ran. Measured with immunoSEQ multiplex PCR; TCRdb has only the in-frame clones, and not every one. The repertoire includes about 94,000 clones, around four fifths of them detected once, and 1.2% to 1.5% sits in the top ten. The sequenced material came from PBMCs. Receptor source: a male donor in good health and CMV-seronegative.

There are a few counts of this clone. The gene calls are TRBV11-3 and TRBJ1-4; 7 nucleotides match TRBD1. CDR3 length: 13 residues. CDR1 and CDR2 (germline): SGHNT, YENEEA. V lost 4 bases, J lost 8 bases, and 4 bases stayed unmatched. The CDR3 DNA reads TGTGCCAGCAGCTCCGGGACAGTAGAAAAACTGTTTTTT. Its translation is CASSSGTVEKLFF.

The V gene is TRBV6-5, the J gene TRBJ1-2, with D hard to call. Trimming left V 5 bases short and J 4 bases short, with 5 bases between. This CDR3 spans 11 amino acids. Germline CDR1 and CDR2: MNHEY and SVGAGI. The DNA for the CDR3 is TGTGCCAGCAGTAACAGCTATGGCTACACCTTC. It translates to CASSNSYGYTF.

The rearrangement joins TRBV29-1 to TRBJ2-3; TRBD2 aligns across 15 bases. Looked up from germline, CDR1 is SQVTM and CDR2 is ANQGSEA. The CDR3 covers 15 residues. V was pared by 7 bases and J by 9 bases, with 11 bases of the junction left unmatched. The CDR3 region has the DNA TGCAGCGGTGAGGGACTAGCGGGGGGCCCGTTGACGCAGTATTTT. This encodes CSGEGLAGGPLTQYF.

The chain couples TRBV5-1 to TRBJ2-2, with a weak D call TRBD1 (6 bases). V was trimmed by 8 bases and J by 1 base, leaving 12 bases between them. The CDR3 has 14 amino acids. Germline CDR1 and CDR2: SGHRS and YFSETQ. Here the CDR3 reads CASTGFRNTGELFF. The CDR3 DNA reads TGCGCCAGTACAGGGTTTCGGAACACCGGGGAGCTGTTTTTT.

The chain couples TRBV21-1 to TRBJ2-7; TRBD1, the table's D call, lacks a check against the DNA. TRBV21-1 has pseudogene status. The CDR3 length is 13 residues. The CDR3 region is CASNPTGSYEQYF. The CDR3 nucleotides are TGTGCCAGTAATCCGACAGGATCCTACGAGCAGTACTTC.

This clone was observed once. The chain links TRBV7-9 to TRBJ2-6; no definite D call. V was pared by 4 bases and J by 0 bases, with 7 bases between. Looked up from germline, CDR1 is SEHNR and CDR2 is FQNEAQ (reference sequence). This CDR3 has 15 amino acids. In nucleotides, the CDR3 is TGTGCCAGCAGCTATTCAAACTCTGGGGCCAACGTCCTGACTTTC. The encoded protein is CASSYSNSGANVLTF.

The chain uses TRBV18 and TRBJ1-2, with TRBD1 matching 10 bases. Germline CDR1 reads KGHSH; CDR2 reads LQKENI. This CDR3 is built from 15 residues. The ends lost 2 bases at V and 8 bases at J; junction bases unmatched: 8. For the CDR3, the DNA is TGTGCCAGCTCACCAGGGACAGGGGTGAAAGAGGGCTACACCTTC. Its protein product is CASSPGTGVKEGYTF.

This clone was detected only a few times. V and J are TRBV11-2 and TRBJ1-6; 8 nucleotides align to TRBD1. Germline loops: CDR1 SGHAT, CDR2 FQNNGV. The CDR3 length is 14 residues. V trimming: 6 bases; J trimming: 7 bases; junction bases outside the gene matches: 5. CDR3: CASSSDRANSPLHF. CDR3 nucleotide sequence: TGTGCCAGCAGTTCGGACAGGGCAAATTCACCCCTCCACTTT.

CDR3: CASSAGQGTNIQYF. For the CDR3, the DNA is TGTGCCAGCAGCGCTGGACAGGGGACAAACATTCAGTACTTC. V is TRBV5-6 and J is TRBJ2-4; TRBD1 aligns across 9 bases. After removal of 4 bases from V and 6 bases from J, the junction contained 5 bases not matched to a gene. Germline V gene data show CDR1 as SGHDT and CDR2 as YYEEEE. CDR3 length equals 14 residues. The full variable domain, with the rest looked up from reference TRBV5-6 and TRBJ2-4, is DAGVTQSPTHLIKTRGQQVTLRCSPKSGHDTVSWYQQALGQGPQFIFQYYEEEERQRGNFPDRFSGHQFPNYSSELNVNALLLGDSALYLCASSAGQGTNIQYFGAGTRLSVL.

V gene TRBV4-3 combines with J gene TRBJ1-1; D ambiguous. V lost 0 bases and J 0 bases, leaving 11 bases between the germline ends. Germline V gene data show CDR1 as LGHNA and CDR2 as YSLEER. This CDR3 contains 16 residues. CDR3 residues: CASSQDLLVVNTEAFF. The DNA of the CDR3 is TGCGCCAGCAGCCAAGATCTGTTAGTGGTGAACACTGAAGCTTTCTTT.

The genes are TRBV4-3 and TRBJ2-2, with 8 bases lining up with TRBD2. Per germline, CDR1 LGHNA and CDR2 YSLEER. The ends lost 1 base at V and 4 bases at J; junction bases unmatched: 2. The CDR3 is made up of 15 amino acids. The CDR3 DNA follows: TGCGCCAGCAGCCAAGCGGGGGGGACCACCGGGGAGCTGTTTTTT. This gives the protein CASSQAGGTTGELFF.

The V and J genes are TRBV10-2 and TRBJ2-7; 11 nucleotides agree with TRBD2. CDR1 is WSHSY and CDR2 is SAAADI in the germline V gene. The CDR3 sequence is 15 residues long. V lost 6 bases, J lost 0 bases, and 4 bases stayed unmatched. The CDR3 DNA is TGCGCCAGCAGCGGGACTAGCGGAAGCTCCTACGAGCAGTACTTC. Translation gives CASSGTSGSSYEQYF.

The V and J genes are TRBV5-1 and TRBJ1-1; 8 bases map to TRBD1. V lost 3 bases, J lost 2 bases, and 9 bases stayed unmatched. CDR3 length: 16 residues. Germline CDR1 is SGHRS and CDR2 is YFSETQ. The CDR3, as DNA: TGCGCCAGCAGCTCAGGATACGGGACAGGAAACACTGAAGCTTTCTTT. Translating gives CASSSGYGTGNTEAFF.

The rearrangement joins TRBV7-2 to TRBJ2-1; D not resolved. V was pared by 0 bases and J by 0 bases, with 6 bases between. Per the germline V gene, CDR1 is SGHTA and CDR2 is FQGNSA. The CDR3 spans 15 residues. The DNA for the CDR3 is TGTGCCAGCAGCTTAGCCTGGAGCTCCTACAATGAGCAGTTCTTC. As protein: CASSLAWSSYNEQFF.